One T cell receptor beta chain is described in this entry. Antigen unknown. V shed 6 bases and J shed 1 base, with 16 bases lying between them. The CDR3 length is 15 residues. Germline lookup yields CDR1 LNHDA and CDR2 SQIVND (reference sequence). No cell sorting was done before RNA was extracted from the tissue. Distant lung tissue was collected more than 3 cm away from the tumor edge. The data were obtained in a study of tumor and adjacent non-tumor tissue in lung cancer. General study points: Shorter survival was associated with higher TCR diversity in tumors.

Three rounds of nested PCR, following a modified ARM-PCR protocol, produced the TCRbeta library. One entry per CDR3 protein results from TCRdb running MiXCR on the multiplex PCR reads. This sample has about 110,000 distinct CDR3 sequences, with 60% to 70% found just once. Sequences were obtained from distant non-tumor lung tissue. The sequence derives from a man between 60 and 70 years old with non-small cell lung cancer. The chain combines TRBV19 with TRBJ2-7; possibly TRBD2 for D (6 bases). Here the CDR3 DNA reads TGTGCCAGTAGCCACGCCCGGGACTCTTCCTACGAGCAGTACTTC. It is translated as CASSHARDSSYEQYF.